This T cell receptor beta chain was identified in a study of blood T cells in healthy people across ages. Study-wide points: Per-million-T-cell TCR beta diversity fell roughly linearly with age. Relative to aged donors, long-lived donors carried more naive CD4+ cells and displayed higher diversity.

Every donor gave 9.5 to 10 milliliters of peripheral blood. About this clonotype itself: Antigen unknown.

The authors ran a second PCR of about 6 to 11 cycles using a sample-barcoded 5' primer and a J-beta primer mix. Every sample returned 3 million or more CDR3-containing paired-end reads. Each CDR3 protein gets one entry after TCRdb re-called the 5' RACE reads with MiXCR. Of 980,000 or so distinct CDR3 sequences in the sample, around 48% were seen once. Between the trimmed V and J ends, which lost 8 bases and 3 bases, there was a span of 11 bases. The germline V gene encodes CDR1 SGHTA and CDR2 FQGNSA. The CDR3 totals 12 residues. The TCR comes from a man aged 25 to 40 in good health. The rearrangement uses TRBV7-2 and TRBJ2-7; TRBD1 or TRBD2 may be the D gene (5 bases each). The sequenced sample consisted of blood. CDR3 coding DNA: TGTGCCAGCCGCACGGGGCACTACGAGCAGTACTTC. Protein sequence: CASRTGHYEQYF.